The TCR beta chain described here comes from a study of T cells expressing NK-cell markers. Study summary: The TCR beta repertoires were obtained from sorted CD3+CD56+NKG2C+, CD3+CD56+NKG2C- and CD3+CD56-NKG2C+ T cells. Among the eight sequenced donors, seven tested HCMV-seropositive and one tested seronegative.

After re-calling the 5' RACE reads, TCRdb lists one entry per CDR3 protein, DNA absent. The sample holds some 120,000 distinct CDR3 sequences. Remarks on this clonotype: No antigen is known for it.

There are 15 residues in the CDR3. Study conclusions and caveats: As a fraction of CD8+ T cells, dominant NKG2C+ clonotypes reached roughly 1.0-7.0% in six donors.

The V and J genes are TRBV12-3 or TRBV12-4 and TRBJ2-1; lacking DNA, the TRBD2 call made by TCRdb goes unchecked. This receptor was obtained from a woman between 18 and 69 years old in good health. Sequenced material: blood T cells: a sorted CD56 or NKG2C T cell subset, CD4+ or CD8+ T cells, or bulk PBMC T cells (not recorded which). The CDR3 here is CASSFGSGGHNEQFF.